A selection of T cell receptor beta chains follows, all from one sample in a study of T cells after yellow fever vaccination. TCRdb reprocessed the 5' RACE reads via MiXCR and lists one record per CDR3 protein. The table lists over 250,000 distinct CDR3 sequences, approximately 4% of them singletons. The sample here was PBMCs, taken 5 days after the yellow fever booster vaccination. All receptors derive from a man aged 18 to 30 who received the YFV17D yellow fever vaccine. Both conserved end residues are part of each CDR3. The D gene is left open where the match is weak. Where a row states a size, it is once, few, many or the class of an expanded clone; other rows omit it.

V gene	J gene	D gene	clone size	CDR3 DNA	CDR3 protein
TRBV7-9	TRBJ1-2	TRBD1	many	TGTGCCAGCAGCTTAGGACAGGGTACTAACTATGGCTACACCTTC	CASSLGQGTNYGYTF
TRBV20-1	TRBJ2-3	TRBD2	-	TGCAGTGCTGTCGGGACTAGCGGGTCCAATACGCAGTATTTT	CSAVGTSGSNTQYF
TRBV2	TRBJ2-7	-	few	TGTGCCAGCAGGGGGCTTACCTACGAGCAGTACTTC	CASRGLTYEQYF
TRBV12-3/TRBV12-4	TRBJ1-6	-	many	TGTGCCAGCAGTTTCAGCCCCCCTTCACCCCTCCACTTT	CASSFSPPSPLHF
TRBV24-1	TRBJ2-1	TRBD1	-	TGTGCCACCAGTGGCCCGACAGGGACCCCGTTGGATGAGCAGTTCTTC	CATSGPTGTPLDEQFF
TRBV20-1	TRBJ1-2	-	-	TGCAGTGCTAGCCTACCAGGGACGGAAAAAATCGGCTACACCTTC	CSASLPGTEKIGYTF
TRBV29-1	TRBJ1-2	TRBD1	once	TGCAGCGTTGTCCTGGACAGGGGGCGCGACTATGGCTACACCTTC	CSVVLDRGRDYGYTF
TRBV10-3	TRBJ2-3	-	medium-sized	TGTGCCATCAGTGACCCCGGGACCCGAACAGATACGCAGTATTTT	CAISDPGTRTDTQYF
TRBV4-1	TRBJ2-3	TRBD1	-	TGCGCCAGCAGCCTGGGACAGGGCTCAGATACGCAGTATTTT	CASSLGQGSDTQYF
TRBV5-1	TRBJ1-6	-	-	TGCGCCAGCAGCTTGGGGCCCCGGGACACTAATAATTCACCCCTCCACTTT	CASSLGPRDTNNSPLHF
TRBV7-2	TRBJ1-2	TRBD1	many	TGTGCCAGCAGCCGGGGACAGGGTCAGGGCTACACCTTC	CASSRGQGQGYTF
TRBV7-9	TRBJ2-3	-	few	TGTGCCAGCAGCTTAGTGGCGGGGGCCGTCACAGATACGCAGTATTTT	CASSLVAGAVTDTQYF
TRBV27	TRBJ2-7	TRBD1	many	TGTGCCAGCAGTTACGGGACAGGAGGCTACGAGCAGTACTTC	CASSYGTGGYEQYF
TRBV20-1	TRBJ2-5	-	-	TGCAGTGCTAGACCTCCCGGGGCGGAGACCCAGTACTTC	CSARPPGAETQYF
TRBV12-3/TRBV12-4	TRBJ1-1	-	-	TGTGCCAGCAGGACGGGACGGCGGAACACTGAAGCTTTCTTT	CASRTGRRNTEAFF
TRBV7-9	TRBJ2-3	-	few	TGTGCCAGCAGCTTCCGGGGCAGAGCGATAGATACGCAGTATTTT	CASSFRGRAIDTQYF
TRBV7-3	TRBJ2-1	-	many	TGTGCCAGCAGCTCCCGACGGAGCTCCTACAATGAGCAGTTCTTC	CASSSRRSSYNEQFF
TRBV5-1	TRBJ2-1	-	many	TGCGCCAGCAGCTTGACGGCAGGGGGGAACAATGAGCAGTTCTTC	CASSLTAGGNNEQFF
TRBV9	TRBJ1-2	-	-	TGTGCCAGCAGCGCTGACACGGGACATCCTAACTATGGCTACACCTTC	CASSADTGHPNYGYTF
TRBV12-3/TRBV12-4	TRBJ2-2	TRBD2	many	TGTGCCAGCAGTTTCGCCCGAGCGGGAGCGAACACCGGGGAGCTGTTTTTT	CASSFARAGANTGELFF
TRBV5-1	TRBJ2-3	TRBD2	few	TGCGCCAGCAGCTTGTTGCGGGGGGGTAAGAGCACAGATACGCAGTATTTT	CASSLLRGGKSTDTQYF
TRBV18	TRBJ1-1	-	-	TGTGCCAGCTCTGGGACTGAAGCTTTCTTT	CASSGTEAFF
TRBV20-1	TRBJ1-3	-	many	TGCAGTGCCCTTCCTCCAGGCTCGCGAGGAAACACCATATATTTT	CSALPPGSRGNTIYF
TRBV7-9	TRBJ2-3	TRBD2	few	TGTGCCAGCAGCCACGGGGGGGGCCCATTCACAGATACGCAGTATTTT	CASSHGGGPFTDTQYF
TRBV7-7	TRBJ1-4	-	many	TGTGCCAGCAGCTCTGAACGCGGGGAAAAACTGTTTTTT	CASSSERGEKLFF
TRBV19	TRBJ2-5	-	once	TGTGCCAGTAGTATGTCGGATATCAGTCGAGAGACCCAGTACTTC	CASSMSDISRETQYF
TRBV21-1	TRBJ2-7	-	few	TGTGCCAGGGTCCGGGACAGGGGGTTGACGTACGAGCAGTACTTC	CARVRDRGLTYEQYF
TRBV6-5	TRBJ2-5	-	many	TGTGCCAGCAGTCAACCTGGACGGGACGGGGCAGAGACCCAGTACTTC	CASSQPGRDGAETQYF
TRBV7-2	TRBJ2-1	TRBD2	many	TGTGCCAGCAGCTTATGGCGGGGGGCCTCTAATGAGCAGTTCTTC	CASSLWRGASNEQFF
TRBV4-2	TRBJ2-3	TRBD2	few	TGTGCCAGCAGCAAAGAGGAGCGGGGGGGCACAGATACGCAGTATTTT	CASSKEERGGTDTQYF
TRBV7-2	TRBJ2-1	-	many	TGTGCCAGCAAGACTCCGGAACTTAACAATGAGCAGTTCTTC	CASKTPELNNEQFF
TRBV9	TRBJ2-3	-	-	TGTGCCAGCAGCGTAGTGGGGAGCGGAGATACGCAGTATTTT	CASSVVGSGDTQYF
TRBV12-3/TRBV12-4	TRBJ1-5	TRBD1	many	TGTGCCAGCAGCACTGACAGGGGAGGCTTTTATAATCAGCCCCAGCATTTT	CASSTDRGGFYNQPQHF
TRBV27	TRBJ1-1	TRBD1	many	TGTGCCAGCAGTTTTATTGTCGGCAGGGGGCGTTGGGAAGCTTTCTTT	CASSFIVGRGRWEAFF
TRBV11-2	TRBJ2-3	-	many	TGTGCCAGCAGCCGGTCCACAGATACGCAGTATTTT	CASSRSTDTQYF
TRBV28	TRBJ2-1	-	-	TGTGCCAGCAGTTCTCCCGCCGGGTCGGGTGAGCAGTTCTTC	CASSSPAGSGEQFF
TRBV11-2	TRBJ2-1	TRBD2	many	TGTGCCAGCAGCCGTCCCTCTAGCGGATTAAGTAATGAGCAGTTCTTC	CASSRPSSGLSNEQFF
TRBV6-2/TRBV6-3	TRBJ2-3	TRBD2	-	TGTGCCAGCAGTTACACGGCTAGCGGGACCCACACAGATACGCAGTATTTT	CASSYTASGTHTDTQYF
TRBV2	TRBJ1-5	-	many	TGTGCCAGCAGGACCGGGTCTCAGCCCCAGCATTTT	CASRTGSQPQHF
TRBV6-1	TRBJ1-2	TRBD1	many	TGTGCCAGCAGTAGGACAGGGGGCGGAGGCTACACCTTC	CASSRTGGGGYTF
TRBV20-1	TRBJ1-2	-	few	TGCAGTGCCGAAAGGGATTCCTATGGCTACACCTTC	CSAERDSYGYTF
TRBV29-1	TRBJ2-7	TRBD1	few	TGCAGCGTTGAAAAGGGACAGGGGACCGCCTACGAGCAGTACTTC	CSVEKGQGTAYEQYF
TRBV5-1	TRBJ1-1	-	few	TGCGCCAGCAGCTTCGGCAGATTCGATGAAGCTTTCTTT	CASSFGRFDEAFF
TRBV15	TRBJ1-5	-	few	TGTGCCACCAGCAGAGCAACAGGGAATCAGCCCCAGCATTTT	CATSRATGNQPQHF
TRBV5-4	TRBJ2-7	-	-	TGTGCCAGCAGCTTGGGAGGGGACGGATCCTACGAGCAGTACTTC	CASSLGGDGSYEQYF
TRBV12-3/TRBV12-4	TRBJ2-3	-	-	TGTGCCAGCAGTTTAATTACGGGGTCTAGCACAGATACGCAGTATTTT	CASSLITGSSTDTQYF
TRBV7-9	TRBJ2-5	-	many	TGTGCCAGCAGCTTAGTGGCCAAAACAGGGCAAGAGACCCAGTACTTC	CASSLVAKTGQETQYF
TRBV6-1	TRBJ2-7	-	many	TGTGCCAGCAGTGACAGGGGAGGGCCCTACGAGCAGTACTTC	CASSDRGGPYEQYF
TRBV7-9	TRBJ1-1	TRBD1	-	TGTGCCAGCAGCCCGGGACAGGGTGTGGCGGCTTTCTTT	CASSPGQGVAAFF
TRBV12-3/TRBV12-4	TRBJ2-7	-	-	TGTGCCAGCAGTTCCGACATCGCCGAGCAGTACTTC	CASSSDIAEQYF
TRBV12-3/TRBV12-4	TRBJ1-5	-	many	TGTGCCAGCATGAGGGGGAATCAGCCCCAGCATTTT	CASMRGNQPQHF
TRBV18	TRBJ2-7	TRBD1	few	TGTGCCAGCTCACCACTCCAGGGGGCTTACGAGCAGTACTTC	CASSPLQGAYEQYF
TRBV29-1	TRBJ1-2	TRBD1	-	TGCAGCGTTGGAGGACAGGGTGGTGGCTACACCTTC	CSVGGQGGGYTF
TRBV4-2	TRBJ1-4	TRBD1	few	TGTGCCAGCTCCGGGACAGGAGCAACTAATGAAAAACTGTTTTTT	CASSGTGATNEKLFF
TRBV19	TRBJ2-7	-	-	TGTGCCAGTAGTATAGACGGCTACGAGCAGTACTTC	CASSIDGYEQYF